The present T cell receptor beta chain was sequenced within a study of cytomegalovirus exposure and HLA in healthy donors. The donors, nominally healthy at sampling, likely had unrecorded immune exposures. The study, taken as a whole, reports: Most TCR sequences were rare, but some public TCRs occurred in many donors. The authors judged a highly shared variant cluster likely a sequencing artifact.

About this clone: Its antigen is as yet unknown.

Primers included in the PCR were 60 Vbeta and 13 Jbeta primers. Using immunoSEQ multiplex PCR, the repertoire was profiled, and TCRdb retains in-frame clones only, with some absent. The profile shows 99,000 or so clones, over 75% of them singletons. From germline, CDR1 is SQVTM and CDR2 ANQGSEA. The CDR3 covers 14 residues. Trimming at V came to 6 bases and at J to 5 bases, leaving 12 bases not matched to a gene. Material: PBMCs. The clonotype comes from a man aged 30 to 45 in good health and CMV-seropositive. The chain joins TRBV29-1 to TRBJ2-5, with TRBD2 identical over 7 bases. The CDR3 bases are TGCAGCGTAACCCCGAAAAGCGGGGTCGAGACCCAGTACTTC. Translating it yields CSVTPKSGVETQYF.